This T cell receptor beta chain was sequenced for a study of Ad26.COV2.S vaccination and SARS-CoV-2 variants. Study overall: Participants got Ad26.COV2.S intramuscularly, once or twice 56 days apart.

In regard to this clone: The antigen is undetermined.

General study findings and limits: Spike-specific TCR breadth in vaccine recipients exceeded that seen in placebo recipients. Marked by substantial breadth, spike-specific CD8+ and CD4+ T cell responses were reportedly seen after vaccination.

Profiled with immunoSEQ multiplex PCR; TCRdb holds only in-frame clones, not every one. The table lists around 320,000 clones, about 86% of them singletons. Unmatched junction bases numbered 10, after V lost 2 bases and J lost 4 bases. This CDR3 contains 16 residues. CDR1 is SNHLY and CDR2 is FYNNEI in the germline V gene. Treatment specified: 15 to 20 received Ad26.COV2.S at low or high dose, single or two shots; roughly 5 received placebo; per-sample allocation not given. Samples were taken on day 63 after the first vaccine or placebo injection. An Ad26 vector expressing Wuhan-strain SARS-CoV-2 spike constituted the vaccine.

This receptor was obtained from a person between 18 and 65 years old who received the Ad26.COV2.S COVID-19 vaccine or a placebo. The input for sequencing was peripheral blood, taken in a trial of Ad26.COV2.S vaccine versus placebo. The J gene is TRBJ1-2, the V gene TRBV2; 7 positions match TRBD1. The chain's CDR3 is CASSEQGVSRPYGYTF. DNA for the CDR3: TGTGCCAGCAGTGAACAGGGGGTGAGTCGCCCCTATGGCTACACCTTC.